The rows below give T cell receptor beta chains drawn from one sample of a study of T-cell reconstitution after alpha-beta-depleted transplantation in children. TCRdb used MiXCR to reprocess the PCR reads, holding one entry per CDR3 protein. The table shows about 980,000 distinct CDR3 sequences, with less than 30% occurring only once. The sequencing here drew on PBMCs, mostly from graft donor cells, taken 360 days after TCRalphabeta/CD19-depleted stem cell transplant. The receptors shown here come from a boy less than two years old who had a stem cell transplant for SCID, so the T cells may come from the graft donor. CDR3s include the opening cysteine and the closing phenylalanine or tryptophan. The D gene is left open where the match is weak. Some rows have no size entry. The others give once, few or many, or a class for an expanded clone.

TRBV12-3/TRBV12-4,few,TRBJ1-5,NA,CASSGGGATSNQPQHF,TGTGCCAGCAGTGGCGGAGGGGCGACTAGCAATCAGCCCCAGCATTTT
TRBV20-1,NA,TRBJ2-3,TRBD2,CRASGGATDTQYF,TGCAGAGCTTCGGGGGGGGCCACAGATACGCAGTATTTT
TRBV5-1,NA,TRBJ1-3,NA,CASSLAGVGNTIYF,TGCGCCAGCAGCTTGGCGGGGGTTGGAAACACCATATATTTT
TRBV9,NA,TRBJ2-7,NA,CASSVGGFAYEQYF,TGTGCCAGCAGCGTAGGGGGTTTCGCCTACGAGCAGTACTTC
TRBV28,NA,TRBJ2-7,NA,CASSLPGPGKNEQYF,TGTGCCAGCAGTCTGCCTGGGCCAGGCAAGAACGAGCAGTACTTC
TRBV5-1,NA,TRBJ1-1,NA,CASSAYPVAENFPEAFF,TGCGCCAGCAGCGCCTATCCCGTGGCAGAGAACTTTCCTGAAGCTTTCTTT
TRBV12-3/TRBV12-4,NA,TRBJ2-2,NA,CASSLGTSTLAVFF,TGTGCCAGCAGTTTGGGGACATCGACCCTGGCGGTGTTTTTT
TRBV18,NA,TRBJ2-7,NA,CASSPEQINLYEQYF,TGTGCCAGCTCACCTGAACAGATCAATCTCTACGAGCAGTACTTC
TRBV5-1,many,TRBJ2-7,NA,CASSLEADHNTQYF,TGCGCCAGCAGCTTGGAGGCCGACCACAATACGCAGTACTTC
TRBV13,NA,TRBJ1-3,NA,CASSTASGNTIYF,TGTGCCAGCAGCACCGCTTCTGGAAACACCATATATTTT
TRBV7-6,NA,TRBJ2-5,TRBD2,CASSLIGGSVGKETQYF,TGTGCCAGCAGCTTAATCGGGGGGTCAGTCGGGAAAGAGACCCAGTACTTC
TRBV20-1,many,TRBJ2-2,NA,CSASAGPPLARTGELFF,TGCAGTGCTAGTGCGGGCCCCCCCTTAGCTCGGACCGGGGAGCTGTTTTTT
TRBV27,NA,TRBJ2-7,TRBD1,CASSPHLQGARYEQYF,TGTGCCAGCAGTCCGCATTTACAGGGGGCGCGTTACGAGCAGTACTTC
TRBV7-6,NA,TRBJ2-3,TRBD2,CASSFGLAGKDTQYF,TGTGCCAGCAGCTTCGGCCTAGCGGGGAAAGATACGCAGTATTTT
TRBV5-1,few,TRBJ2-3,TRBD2,CASSLSSGGWPDTQYF,TGCGCCAGCAGCCTGTCTAGCGGGGGTTGGCCAGATACGCAGTATTTT
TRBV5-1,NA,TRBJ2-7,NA,CASSFGSSSSYEQYF,TGCGCCAGCAGCTTTGGCAGTTCGAGCTCCTACGAGCAGTACTTC
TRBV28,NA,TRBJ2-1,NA,CASSRETDEQFF,TGTGCCAGCAGTCGGGAGACCGATGAGCAGTTCTTC
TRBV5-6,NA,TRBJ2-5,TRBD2,CASSLGSGLAGSFQETQYF,TGTGCCAGCAGCTTGGGCTCTGGTCTAGCGGGGTCCTTTCAAGAGACCCAGTACTTC
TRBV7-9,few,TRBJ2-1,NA,CASSLSGSVEQFF,TGTGCCAGCAGCTTATCCGGTAGCGTTGAGCAGTTCTTC
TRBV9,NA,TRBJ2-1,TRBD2,CASSQGYSGGVEQFF,TGTGCCAGCAGCCAGGGTTATAGCGGGGGGGTTGAGCAGTTCTTC
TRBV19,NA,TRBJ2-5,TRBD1,CASSIIGTGQETQYF,TGTGCCAGTAGTATCATAGGGACAGGCCAAGAGACCCAGTACTTC
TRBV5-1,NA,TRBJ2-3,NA,CASSSSTVSTDTQYF,TGCGCCAGCAGCTCTTCGACAGTGAGCACAGATACGCAGTATTTT
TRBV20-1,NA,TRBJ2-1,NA,CSGSSGAYNEQFF,TGCAGTGGTAGTTCGGGGGCCTACAATGAGCAGTTCTTC
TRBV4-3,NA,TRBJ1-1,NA,CASSPGGQRNTEAFF,TGCGCCAGCAGCCCCGGCGGACAGAGGAACACTGAAGCTTTCTTT
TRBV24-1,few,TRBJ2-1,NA,CATSDPRLDNEQFF,TGTGCCACCAGTGACCCCCGTCTAGACAATGAGCAGTTCTTC
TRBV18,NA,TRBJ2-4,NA,CASSPLSALWAKNIQYF,TGTGCCAGCTCACCGCTTAGTGCCCTCTGGGCCAAAAACATTCAGTACTTC
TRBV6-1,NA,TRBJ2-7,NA,CASRSTGRRQGSYEQYF,TGTGCCAGCAGATCTACAGGGAGGCGTCAGGGTTCCTACGAGCAGTACTTC
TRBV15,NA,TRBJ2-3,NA,CATSRDMRGTGDTQYF,TGTGCCACCAGCAGAGATATGAGGGGGACTGGAGATACGCAGTATTTT
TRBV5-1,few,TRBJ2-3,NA,CASSLVAGEDTQYF,TGCGCCAGCAGCTTGGTGGCAGGGGAAGATACGCAGTATTTT
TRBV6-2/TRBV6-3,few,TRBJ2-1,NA,CASRPIIRGHEQFF,TGTGCCAGCCGCCCCATCATCCGGGGGCATGAGCAGTTCTTC
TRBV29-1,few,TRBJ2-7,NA,CSPPWGPPPLEQYF,TGCAGCCCTCCTTGGGGGCCGCCGCCCTTAGAGCAGTACTTC
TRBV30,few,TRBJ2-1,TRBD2,CAWSGAGGPYNEQFF,TGTGCCTGGAGTGGAGCGGGGGGCCCCTACAATGAGCAGTTCTTC
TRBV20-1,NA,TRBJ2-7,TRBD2,CSARDTSGAPEQYF,TGCAGTGCTAGAGACACTAGCGGGGCCCCCGAGCAGTACTTC
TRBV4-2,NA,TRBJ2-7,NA,CASSQGQVSYEQYF,TGTGCCAGCAGCCAAGGACAGGTTTCCTACGAGCAGTACTTC
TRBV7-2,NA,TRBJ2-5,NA,CASSLVTTPGETQYF,TGTGCCAGCAGCTTAGTAACAACCCCGGGGGAGACCCAGTACTTC
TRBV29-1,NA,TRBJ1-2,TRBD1,CSVEGGQGSNYGYTF,TGCAGCGTCGAGGGGGGACAGGGATCAAACTATGGCTACACCTTC
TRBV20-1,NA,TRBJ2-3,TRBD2,CSARRAGDTDTQYF,TGCAGTGCTAGACGAGCGGGAGACACAGATACGCAGTATTTT
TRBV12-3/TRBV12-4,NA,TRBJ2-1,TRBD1,CASSQLGGQGSNEQFF,TGTGCCAGCAGTCAACTGGGGGGACAGGGATCAAATGAGCAGTTCTTC
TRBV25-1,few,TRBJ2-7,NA,CASSEDLSEQYF,TGTGCCAGCAGTGAAGACTTATCGGAGCAGTACTTC
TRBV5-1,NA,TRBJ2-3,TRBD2,CASSSGLRGGGRTDTQYF,TGCGCCAGCAGCTCGGGACTTAGGGGCGGGGGACGAACAGATACGCAGTATTTT
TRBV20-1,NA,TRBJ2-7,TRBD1,CSASLGTGAYEQYF,TGCAGTGCTAGTCTTGGGACAGGGGCCTACGAGCAGTACTTC
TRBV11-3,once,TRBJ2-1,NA,CASSARPYNEQFF,TGTGCCAGCAGCGCCCGACCCTACAATGAGCAGTTCTTC
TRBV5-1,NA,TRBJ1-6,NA,CASSARTGAPNSPLHF,TGCGCCAGCAGCGCCCGGACTGGCGCCCCTAATTCACCCCTCCACTTT
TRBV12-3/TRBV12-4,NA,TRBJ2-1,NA,CASSRRMSSYNEQFF,TGTGCCAGCAGCCGCCGGATGAGCTCCTACAATGAGCAGTTCTTC
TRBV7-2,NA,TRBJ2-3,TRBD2,CASSLGGTSSDTQYF,TGTGCCAGCAGCTTAGGCGGGACTAGCAGCGATACGCAGTATTTT
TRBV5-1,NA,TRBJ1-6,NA,CASSLVAAGETRSPLHF,TGCGCCAGCAGCTTGGTCGCGGCAGGGGAAACAAGGTCACCCCTCCACTTT
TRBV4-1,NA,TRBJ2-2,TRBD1,CASSQEQGAGGFGTGELFF,TGCGCCAGCAGCCAAGAGCAGGGCGCAGGGGGCTTTGGCACCGGGGAGCTGTTTTTT
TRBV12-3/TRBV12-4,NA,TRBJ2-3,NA,CASSPRFVPSTDTQYF,TGTGCCAGCAGTCCTCGGTTCGTGCCTAGCACAGATACGCAGTATTTT
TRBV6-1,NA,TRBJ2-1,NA,CASSPRTVYNEQFF,TGTGCCAGCAGTCCTCGGACAGTGTACAATGAGCAGTTCTTC
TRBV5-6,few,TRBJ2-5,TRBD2,CASSFRQGGRTHEETQYF,TGTGCCAGCAGCTTTCGGCAGGGCGGGAGAACGCACGAAGAGACCCAGTACTTC
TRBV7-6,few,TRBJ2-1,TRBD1,CASSLTRQGIGEQFF,TGTGCCAGCAGCTTAACCCGACAGGGAATTGGTGAGCAGTTCTTC